One sample yielded the 5 T cell receptor beta chains listed below, sequenced in a study of blood T cell repertoires in COVID-19. The data were produced by immunoSEQ multiplex PCR, yet TCRdb's version contains in-frame clones alone and is incomplete. The table shows roughly 60,000 clones, with nearly 95% occurring only once. The material sequenced was peripheral blood. The receptors stem from a man aged 45 to 65 with active COVID-19.

The genes are TRBV19 and TRBJ2-3, with a possible D match to TRBD2 (6 bases). The CDR3 has 16 residues. Germline V gene sequence: CDR1 LNHDA, CDR2 SQIVND (reference sequence). V lost 1 base, J lost 3 bases, and 14 bases lay in between. For the CDR3, the DNA is TGTGCCAGTAGTATAGCGGCGACTAGAACGACAGATACGCAGTATTTT. Translated, it gives CASSIAATRTTDTQYF. Supplemented by reference TRBV19 and TRBJ2-3, the full variable domain reads DGGITQSPKYLFRKEGQNVTLSCEQNLNHDAMYWYRQDPGQGLRLIYYSQIVNDFQKGDIAEGYSVSREKKESFPLTVTSAQKNPTAFYLCASSIAATRTTDTQYFGPGTRLTVL.

CDR3 loop: CASSSSPRDRAKKYF. CDR3 nucleotides: TGCGCCAGCAGCTCCTCCCCTCGGGACAGGGCGAAGAAGTACTTC. The rearrangement uses TRBV5-1 and TRBJ2-7; TRBD1 matches at 9 bases. V lost 3 bases and J lost 11; bases outside the gene matches: 15. The CDR3 is 15 amino acids. The germline V gene has CDR1 SGHRS and CDR2 YFSETQ.

The V call is TRBV6-5, the J call TRBJ1-2, with D hard to call. The CDR3 loop spans 13 amino acids. The V gene lost 5 bases and the J gene lost 4 bases, with 11 bases spanning the gap. The germline gives CDR1 MNHEY, CDR2 SVGAGI. CDR3 DNA sequence: TGTGCCAGCAGTAGCAGGAACTCCTATGGCTACACCTTC. Translated: CASSSRNSYGYTF.

This chain joins TRBV5-4 and TRBJ2-7; the match to TRBD1 covers 10 bases. The CDR3 has 17 residues. Per germline, CDR1 SGHNT and CDR2 YYREEE (reference sequence). V lost 4 bases and J lost 6; bases outside the gene matches: 16. This chain's CDR3 is CASSQMNTGTGEIEQYF. Here the CDR3 DNA reads TGTGCCAGCAGCCAAATGAACACCGGGACAGGGGAGATCGAGCAGTACTTC.

V usage is TRBV6-4 and J usage is TRBJ1-1, with D unclear. Germline CDR1 reads MRHNA; CDR2 reads SNTAGT. Trimming removed 4 bases from V and 0 bases from J, with 6 bases in between. This CDR3 has 13 residues. CDR3 protein: CASSAEMNTEAFF. For the CDR3, the DNA is TGTGCCAGCAGTGCCGAGATGAACACTGAAGCTTTCTTT.